Listed here are 7 T cell receptor beta chains from one sample, sequenced in a study of T cells after yellow fever vaccination. TCRdb re-analysed the 5' RACE reads in MiXCR, keeping a single row per CDR3 protein. The sample yields 90,000 to 130,000 distinct CDR3 sequences, under 9% seen once. The sequenced sample was CD8+ T cells sorted from PBMCs, obtained 45 days after the yellow fever booster vaccination. The receptor source for this set is a man aged 25-45 years who received the YFV17D yellow fever vaccine.

This clonotype ranks as medium-sized. V gene TRBV25-1 combines with J gene TRBJ2-7; 9 bases are shared with TRBD2. The length of the CDR3 is 15 residues. V was pared by 5 bases and J by 6 bases, with 11 bases of the junction left unmatched. Germline assignment: CDR1 MGHDK and CDR2 SYGVNS. CDR3 amino acids: CASSTLGREGPEQYF. The CDR3, as DNA: TGTGCCAGCAGTACCCTAGGGCGGGAGGGCCCCGAGCAGTACTTC.

This clonotype was seen a handful of times. The chain uses TRBV7-7 and TRBJ2-5; the D is unclear. Germline loops: CDR1 SSHAT, CDR2 FNYEAQ (reference sequence). V was pared by 2 bases and J by 5 bases, with 12 bases between. The CDR3 runs to 14 residues. The CDR3 DNA reads as TGTGCCAGCAGCTTATGGGCCACGGGCGAGACCCAGTACTTC. Translation gives CASSLWATGETQYF.

This clonotype has more than one count but fewer than ten. The CDR3 spells CASRGGLWYNEQFF. The DNA for the CDR3 is TGTGCCAGCCGCGGAGGGCTGTGGTACAATGAGCAGTTCTTC. The chain couples TRBV28 to TRBJ2-1; TRBD2 might be the D (6 bases). This CDR3 is built from 14 residues. V shed 8 bases and J shed 4 bases, with 15 bases lying between them. Germline CDR1 is MDHEN and CDR2 is SYDVKM.

Concerning this clonotype: Because the CDR3 is missing its conserved closing phenylalanine or tryptophan, this is likely a read error. The CDR3 loop is CPAGSGGGQPQHY. The CDR3, as DNA: TGTCCAGCAGGATCAGGGGGCGGTCAGCCCCAGCATTAT. The chain joins TRBV7-9 to TRBJ1-5, with 8 bases fitting TRBD1. The CDR3 sequence is 13 residues long. CDR1 is SEHNR, CDR2 FQNEAQ, per germline (reference sequence).

This clonotype was observed many times. V is TRBV12-3 or TRBV12-4 and J is TRBJ2-3; 7 nucleotides match TRBD1. The CDR3 totals 15 residues. V lost 1 base, J lost 3 bases, and 4 bases stayed unmatched. CDR3 amino acids: CASSLEDRATDTQYF. The CDR3 coding sequence is TGTGCCAGCAGTTTAGAAGACAGGGCGACAGATACGCAGTATTTT.

Only a few counts were recorded for this clonotype. DNA for the CDR3: TGCAGCGTTGATCAGGGGCCGAGCGATGGCTACACCTTC. This gives the protein CSVDQGPSDGYTF. This chain uses TRBV29-1 with TRBJ1-2; a possible D gene is TRBD1 (6 bases). Germline V gives CDR1 SQVTM, CDR2 ANQGSEA. V lost 3 bases to trimming and J lost 6 bases, with 14 bases between them. This CDR3 has 13 amino acids.

This clonotype was found a few times. The gene calls are TRBV10-3 and TRBJ2-7; 9 bases fit TRBD2. The germline CDR1 and CDR2 sequences are ENHRY and SYGVKD. The CDR3 runs 15 residues. The V segment lost 0 bases and the J segment 3 bases; nucleotides outside the gene matches: 3. This chain's CDR3 is CAISESNSGSYEQYF. DNA of the CDR3: TGTGCCATCAGTGAGTCGAATAGCGGGAGCTACGAGCAGTACTTC.